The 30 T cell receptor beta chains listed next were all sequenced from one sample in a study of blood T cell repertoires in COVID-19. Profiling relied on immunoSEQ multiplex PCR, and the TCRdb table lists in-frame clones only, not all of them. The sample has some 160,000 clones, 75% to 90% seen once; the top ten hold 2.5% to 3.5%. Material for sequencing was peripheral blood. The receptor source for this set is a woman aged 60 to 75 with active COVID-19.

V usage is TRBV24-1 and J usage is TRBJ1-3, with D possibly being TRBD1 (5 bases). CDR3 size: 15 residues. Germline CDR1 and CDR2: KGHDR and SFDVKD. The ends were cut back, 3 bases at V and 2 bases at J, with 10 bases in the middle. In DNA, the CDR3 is TGTGCCACCAGTGATCCCTCAGGGACTGGAAACACCATATATTTT. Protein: CATSDPSGTGNTIYF.

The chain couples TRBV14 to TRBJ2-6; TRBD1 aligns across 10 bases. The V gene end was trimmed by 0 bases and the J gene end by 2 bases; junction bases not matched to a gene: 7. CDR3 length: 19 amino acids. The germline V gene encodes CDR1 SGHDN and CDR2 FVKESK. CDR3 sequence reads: CASSQDSRTGGPGANVLTF. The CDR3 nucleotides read TGTGCCAGCAGCCAAGATTCAAGGACAGGGGGTCCTGGGGCCAACGTCCTGACTTTC.

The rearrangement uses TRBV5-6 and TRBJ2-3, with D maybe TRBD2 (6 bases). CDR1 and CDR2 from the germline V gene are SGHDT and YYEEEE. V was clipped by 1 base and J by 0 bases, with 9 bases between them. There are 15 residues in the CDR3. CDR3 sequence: CASSLLAGSTDTQYF. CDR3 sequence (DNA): TGTGCCAGCAGCTTGTTGGCGGGAAGCACAGATACGCAGTATTTT.

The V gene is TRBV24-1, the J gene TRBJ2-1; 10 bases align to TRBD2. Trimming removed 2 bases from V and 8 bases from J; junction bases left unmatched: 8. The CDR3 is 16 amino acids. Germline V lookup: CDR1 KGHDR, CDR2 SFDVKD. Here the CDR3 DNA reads TGTGCCACCAGTGATTCAGCTAGCGGGGGCTTGCATGAGCAGTTCTTC. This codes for CATSDSASGGLHEQFF.

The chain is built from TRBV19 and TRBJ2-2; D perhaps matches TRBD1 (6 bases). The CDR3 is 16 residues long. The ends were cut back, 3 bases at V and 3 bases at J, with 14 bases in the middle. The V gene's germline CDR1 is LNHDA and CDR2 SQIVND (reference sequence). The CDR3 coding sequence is TGTGCCAGTAGTATCCACAGGGCACCCTACACCGGGGAGCTGTTTTTT. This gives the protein CASSIHRAPYTGELFF.

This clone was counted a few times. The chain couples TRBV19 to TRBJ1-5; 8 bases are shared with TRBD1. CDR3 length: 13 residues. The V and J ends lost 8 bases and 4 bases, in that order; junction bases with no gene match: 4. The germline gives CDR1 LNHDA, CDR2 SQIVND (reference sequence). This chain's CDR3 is CASDRGGNQPQHF. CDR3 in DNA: TGTGCCAGTGACAGGGGAGGAAATCAGCCCCAGCATTTT.

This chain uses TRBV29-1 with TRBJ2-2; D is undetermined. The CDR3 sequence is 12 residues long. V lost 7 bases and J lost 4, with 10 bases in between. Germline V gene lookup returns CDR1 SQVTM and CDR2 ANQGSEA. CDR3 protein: CSDPPSTGELFF. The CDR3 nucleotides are TGCAGCGATCCCCCGAGCACCGGGGAGCTGTTTTTT.

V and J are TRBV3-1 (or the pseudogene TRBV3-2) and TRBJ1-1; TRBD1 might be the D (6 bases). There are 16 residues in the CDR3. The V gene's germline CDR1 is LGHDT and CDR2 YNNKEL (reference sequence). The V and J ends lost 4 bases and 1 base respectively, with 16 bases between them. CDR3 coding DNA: TGTGCCAGCAGCCCTCCCGGGAACAGGGAGAACACTGAAGCTTTCTTT. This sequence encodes CASSPPGNRENTEAFF.

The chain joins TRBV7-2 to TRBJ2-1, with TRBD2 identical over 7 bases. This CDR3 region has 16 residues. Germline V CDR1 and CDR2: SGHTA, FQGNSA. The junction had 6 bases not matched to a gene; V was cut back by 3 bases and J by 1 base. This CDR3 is CASSFRLAGSYNEQFF. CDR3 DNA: TGTGCCAGCAGCTTTCGACTAGCCGGTTCCTACAATGAGCAGTTCTTC.

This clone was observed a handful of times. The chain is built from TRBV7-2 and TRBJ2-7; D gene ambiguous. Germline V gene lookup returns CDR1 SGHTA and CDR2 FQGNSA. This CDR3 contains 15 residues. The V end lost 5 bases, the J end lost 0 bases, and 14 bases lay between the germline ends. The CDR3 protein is CASSPTMSLSYEQYF. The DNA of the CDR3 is TGTGCCAGCAGCCCAACCATGAGCCTCTCCTACGAGCAGTACTTC.

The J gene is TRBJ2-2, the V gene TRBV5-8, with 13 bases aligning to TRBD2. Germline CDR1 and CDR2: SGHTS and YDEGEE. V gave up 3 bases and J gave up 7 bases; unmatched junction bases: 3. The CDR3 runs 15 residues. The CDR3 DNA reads TGTGCCAGCAGCTACGGACTAGCGGGAGTCGGGGAGCTGTTTTTT. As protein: CASSYGLAGVGELFF.

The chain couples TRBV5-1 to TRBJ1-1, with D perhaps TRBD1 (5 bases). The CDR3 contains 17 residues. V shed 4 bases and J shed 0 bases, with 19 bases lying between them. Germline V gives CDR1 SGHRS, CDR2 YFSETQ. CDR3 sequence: CASSAAVRRGMNTEAFF. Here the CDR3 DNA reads TGCGCCAGCAGCGCCGCCGTGAGGCGGGGGATGAACACTGAAGCTTTCTTT.

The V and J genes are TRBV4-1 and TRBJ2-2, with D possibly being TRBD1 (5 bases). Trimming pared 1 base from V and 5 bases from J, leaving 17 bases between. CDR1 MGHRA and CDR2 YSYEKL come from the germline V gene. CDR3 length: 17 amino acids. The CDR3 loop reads CASSQARQGGETGELFF. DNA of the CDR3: TGCGCCAGCAGCCAAGCTCGGCAGGGTGGCGAAACCGGGGAGCTGTTTTTT.

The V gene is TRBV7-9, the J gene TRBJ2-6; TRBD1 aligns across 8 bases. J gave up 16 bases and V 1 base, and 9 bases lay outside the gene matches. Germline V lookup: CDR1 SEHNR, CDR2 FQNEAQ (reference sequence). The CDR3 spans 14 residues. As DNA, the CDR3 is TGTGCCAGCAGCTTAGGGGACAGGCCTCAGGAACTGACTTTC. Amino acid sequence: CASSLGDRPQELTF.

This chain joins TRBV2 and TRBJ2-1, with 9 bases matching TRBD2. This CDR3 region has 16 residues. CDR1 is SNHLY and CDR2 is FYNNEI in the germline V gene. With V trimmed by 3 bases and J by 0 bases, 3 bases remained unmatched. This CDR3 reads CASSDGRGGSYNEQFF. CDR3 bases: TGTGCCAGCAGTGATGGGCGGGGGGGCTCCTACAATGAGCAGTTCTTC.

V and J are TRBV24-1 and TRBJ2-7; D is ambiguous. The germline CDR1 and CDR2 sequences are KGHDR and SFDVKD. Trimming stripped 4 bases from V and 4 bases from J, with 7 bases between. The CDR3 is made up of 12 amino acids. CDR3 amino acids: CATSDSSYEQYF. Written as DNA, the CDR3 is TGTGCCACCAGTGACTCGTCGTACGAGCAGTACTTC.

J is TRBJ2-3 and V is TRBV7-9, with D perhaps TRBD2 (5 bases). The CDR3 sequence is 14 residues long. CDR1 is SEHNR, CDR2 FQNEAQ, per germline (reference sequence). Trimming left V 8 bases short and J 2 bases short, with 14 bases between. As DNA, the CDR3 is TGTGCCAGCGAGAGGGTCCCCTTCACAGATACGCAGTATTTT. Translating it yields CASERVPFTDTQYF.

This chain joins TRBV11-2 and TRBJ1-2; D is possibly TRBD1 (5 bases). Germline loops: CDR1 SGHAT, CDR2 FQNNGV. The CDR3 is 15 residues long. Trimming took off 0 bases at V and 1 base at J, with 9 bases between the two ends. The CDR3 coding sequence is TGTGCCAGCAGCTTAGATGGGGCGGATAACTATGGCTACACCTTC. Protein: CASSLDGADNYGYTF. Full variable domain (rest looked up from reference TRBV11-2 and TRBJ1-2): EAGVAQSPRYKIIEKRQSVAFWCNPISGHATLYWYQQILGQGPKLLIQFQNNGVVDDSQLPKDRFSAERLKGVDSTLKIQPAKLEDSAVYLCASSLDGADNYGYTFGSGTRLTVV.

The CDR3 is CASNTGFNQPQHF. CDR3 in DNA: TGTGCCAGCAATACAGGTTTTAATCAGCCCCAGCATTTT. The chain links TRBV28 to TRBJ1-5; a weak D match, TRBD1 (5 bases). Germline assignment: CDR1 MDHEN and CDR2 SYDVKM. The ends were cut back, 7 bases at V and 4 bases at J, with 11 bases in the middle. The CDR3 contains 13 residues.

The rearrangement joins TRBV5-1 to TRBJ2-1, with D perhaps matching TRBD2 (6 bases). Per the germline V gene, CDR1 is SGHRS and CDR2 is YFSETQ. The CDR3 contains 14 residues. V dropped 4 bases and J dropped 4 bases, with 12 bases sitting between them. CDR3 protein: CASSERVLYNEQFF. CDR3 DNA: TGCGCCAGCAGCGAGCGGGTCCTTTACAATGAGCAGTTCTTC.

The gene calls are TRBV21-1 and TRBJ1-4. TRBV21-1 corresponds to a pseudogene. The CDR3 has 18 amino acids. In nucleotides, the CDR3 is TGTGCCAGCAGCAAAGCGCGCCCACGACTTGCAACTAATGAAAAACTGTTTTTT. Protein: CASSKARPRLATNEKLFF.

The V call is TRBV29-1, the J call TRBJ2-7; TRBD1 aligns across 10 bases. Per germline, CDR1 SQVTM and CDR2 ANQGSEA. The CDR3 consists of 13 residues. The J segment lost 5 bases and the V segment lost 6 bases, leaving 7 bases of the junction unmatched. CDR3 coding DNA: TGCAGCGTGCGGGACAGGGGATCCGACGAGCAGTACTTC. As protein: CSVRDRGSDEQYF.

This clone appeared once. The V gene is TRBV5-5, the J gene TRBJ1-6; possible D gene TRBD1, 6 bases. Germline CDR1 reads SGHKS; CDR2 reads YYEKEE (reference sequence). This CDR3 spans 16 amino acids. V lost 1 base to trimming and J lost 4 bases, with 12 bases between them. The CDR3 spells CASSLQAGVYNSPLHF. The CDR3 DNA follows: TGTGCCAGCAGCTTGCAAGCAGGGGTGTATAATTCACCCCTCCACTTT.

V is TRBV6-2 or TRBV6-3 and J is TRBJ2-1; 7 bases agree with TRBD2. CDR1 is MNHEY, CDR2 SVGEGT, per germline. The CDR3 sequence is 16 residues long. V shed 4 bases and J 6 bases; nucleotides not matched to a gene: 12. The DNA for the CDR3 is TGTGCCAGCAGTTCCCCATACTTGCGGGAGCCCAATGAGCAGTTCTTC. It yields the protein CASSSPYLREPNEQFF.

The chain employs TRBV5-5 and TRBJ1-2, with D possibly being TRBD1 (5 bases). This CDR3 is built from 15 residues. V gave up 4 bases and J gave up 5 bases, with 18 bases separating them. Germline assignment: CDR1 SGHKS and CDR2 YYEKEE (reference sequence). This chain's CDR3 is CASSPVGGVLYGYTF. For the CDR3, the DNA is TGTGCCAGCAGCCCGGTGGGGGGGGTTTTGTATGGCTACACCTTC.

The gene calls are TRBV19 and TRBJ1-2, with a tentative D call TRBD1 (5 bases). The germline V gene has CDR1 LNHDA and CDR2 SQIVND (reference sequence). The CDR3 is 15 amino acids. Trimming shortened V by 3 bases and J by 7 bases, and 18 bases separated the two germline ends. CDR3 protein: CASSISAGKVGGYTF. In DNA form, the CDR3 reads TGTGCCAGTAGTATTTCTGCAGGGAAAGTGGGTGGCTACACCTTC.

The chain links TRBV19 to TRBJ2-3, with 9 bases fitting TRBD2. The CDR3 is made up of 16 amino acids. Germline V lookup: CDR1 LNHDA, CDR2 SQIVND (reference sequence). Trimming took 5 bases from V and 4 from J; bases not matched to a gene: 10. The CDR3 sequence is CASSYRSGSRSDTQYF. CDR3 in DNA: TGTGCCAGTAGTTATCGTAGCGGGAGTCGGTCAGATACGCAGTATTTT.

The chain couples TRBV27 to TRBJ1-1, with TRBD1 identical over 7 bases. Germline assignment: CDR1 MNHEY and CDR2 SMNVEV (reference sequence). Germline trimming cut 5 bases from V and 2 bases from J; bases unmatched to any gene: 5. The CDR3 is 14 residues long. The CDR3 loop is CASSKQGRNTEAFF. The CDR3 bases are TGTGCCAGCAGTAAACAGGGGCGAAACACTGAAGCTTTCTTT.

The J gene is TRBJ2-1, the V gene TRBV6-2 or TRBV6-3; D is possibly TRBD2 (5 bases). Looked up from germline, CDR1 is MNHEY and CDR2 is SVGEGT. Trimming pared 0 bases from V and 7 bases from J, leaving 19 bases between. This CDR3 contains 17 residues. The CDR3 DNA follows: TGTGCCAGCAGTTACTCGAATTGGCTCGAAACGGGGAATGAGCAGTTCTTC. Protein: CASSYSNWLETGNEQFF.

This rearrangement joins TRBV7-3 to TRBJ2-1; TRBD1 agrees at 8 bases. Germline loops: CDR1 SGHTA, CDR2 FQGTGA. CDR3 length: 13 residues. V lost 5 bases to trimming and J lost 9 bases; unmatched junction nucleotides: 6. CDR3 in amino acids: CASSLGQGGEQFF. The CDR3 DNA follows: TGTGCCAGCAGCCTCGGACAGGGTGGTGAGCAGTTCTTC.